The clone carrying this T cell receptor beta chain has at least ten counts. Trimming removed 6 bases at V and 2 bases at J, with 4 bases between. CDR3 size: 11 residues. The germline V gene encodes CDR1 SGHTA and CDR2 FQGNSA. This entry belongs to a study of T cells after yellow fever vaccination. As TCR cDNA was made by 5'RACE template switching, a universal primer site and UMIs were added. TCRdb analysed the 5' RACE reads with MiXCR anew, one entry per CDR3 protein. The data contain under 250,000 distinct CDR3 sequences, about 3% of them singletons. The sequencing used CD4+ T cells sorted from PBMCs, collected 10 days after the yellow fever booster vaccination. The chain has TRBV7-2 and TRBJ1-1, with D unclear. This TCR was sampled from a man between 18 and 35 years old who received the YFV17D yellow fever vaccine. This CDR3 reads CASSRNTEAFF. The DNA for the CDR3 is TGTGCCAGCAGTCGAAACACTGAAGCTTTCTTT.